Listed below are T cell receptor beta chains from one sample, sequenced in a study of OX40 agonist ivuxolimab in advanced cancers. Libraries were prepared by immunoSEQ multiplex PCR; TCRdb keeps only in-frame clonotypes and omits some of them. The sample yields tens of thousands of clones, about 86% seen once. The starting material was CD4+ or CD8+ T cells sorted from blood, obtained in a trial of the OX40 agonist ivuxolimab. Every receptor here comes from an adult with an advanced solid tumor such as melanoma, head and neck, liver or kidney cancer. Each CDR3 is given with its conserved first and last residue. D genes are given only for firm matches. Clone size is stated in some rows and not others, as once, few, many or a class when expanded.

clone size | J gene | V gene | D gene | CDR3 protein
- | TRBJ1-1 | TRBV2 | - | CASSEWQGDTEAFF
- | TRBJ2-5 | TRBV7-6 | - | CASSLAQGQETQYF
- | TRBJ2-3 | TRBV29-1 | TRBD2 | CSVERGGSGTSTDTQYF
- | TRBJ2-7 | TRBV15 | - | CATSRGGTGVGEQYF
- | TRBJ2-3 | TRBV28 | - | CASSGDTDTQYF
- | TRBJ2-3 | TRBV28 | - | CASSFSHTDTQYF
- | TRBJ1-2 | TRBV5-1 | - | CASSEIQGYYGYTF
- | TRBJ2-5 | TRBV5-1 | TRBD2 | CASSRGLAGPRTQYF
- | TRBJ1-4 | TRBV19 | - | CASSISRGGNEKLFF
- | TRBJ1-1 | TRBV7-3 | - | CASSLLGATEAFF
- | TRBJ1-5 | TRBV2 | - | CASSEAGYQPQHF
- | TRBJ2-3 | TRBV5-6 | - | CASSHDSTDTQYF
- | TRBJ2-7 | TRBV7-9 | TRBD2 | CASSLRTSPYEQYF
- | TRBJ1-1 | TRBV19 | - | CASSEAVNTEAFF
few | TRBJ1-6 | TRBV6-5 | - | CASTPGYNSPLHF
- | TRBJ1-1 | TRBV30 | - | CAWSVGALVAEAFF
- | TRBJ1-1 | TRBV30 | - | CAWSVQSNTEAFF
- | TRBJ1-2 | TRBV19 | - | CASSMVGDPGYTF
- | TRBJ2-1 | TRBV7-8 | TRBD1 | CASSQGPGTGNYNEQFF
- | TRBJ1-5 | TRBV5-4 | - | CASSSLNSNQPQHF
once | TRBJ2-2 | TRBV28 | - | CASRARQGDTGELFF
- | TRBJ1-5 | TRBV28 | TRBD1 | CASSQWGDRGRQPQHF
once | TRBJ1-3 | TRBV7-3 | - | CASSLTGGRSGNTIYF
- | TRBJ2-3 | TRBV5-3 | - | CARSLVFSDTQYF
few | TRBJ2-7 | TRBV2 | - | CASSLDFGEQYF
- | TRBJ1-5 | TRBV4-3 | - | CASSQEDSSEPQHF
few | TRBJ1-2 | TRBV19 | - | CASVRTASFRANYGYTF
- | TRBJ1-3 | TRBV10-3 | - | CAISESGSGNTIYF
- | TRBJ1-2 | TRBV29-1 | TRBD1 | CSVPEGDRRGYTF
- | TRBJ2-2 | TRBV6-1 | TRBD1 | CATRQGQNTGELFF
- | TRBJ2-3 | TRBV7-2 | - | CASSPVRGDGDTQYF
- | TRBJ2-7 | TRBV5-1 | - | CASSLGGERLYEQYF
- | TRBJ2-3 | TRBV9 | - | CASSVKNVGGAADTQYF
- | TRBJ2-1 | TRBV5-1 | - | CASSSSSAGYNEQFF
few | TRBJ1-5 | TRBV29-1 | - | CSVDSTRFLGGSNQPQHF
- | TRBJ1-2 | TRBV9 | TRBD1 | CASSVEDRAYGYTF
- | TRBJ2-5 | TRBV28 | TRBD1 | CASSSSYRGLTQYF
once | TRBJ2-7 | TRBV5-5 | - | CASSLGHDSYEQYF
- | TRBJ2-5 | TRBV30 | - | CASSTAVLQETQYF
- | TRBJ2-3 | TRBV10-3 | - | CAISETKYGSTDTQYF
- | TRBJ1-3 | TRBV6-5 | - | CASSPRLGRRNTIYF
few | TRBJ2-7 | TRBV7-2 | TRBD1 | CASSLRDRGWYEQYF
- | TRBJ2-5 | TRBV10-3 | TRBD2 | CAIKDSSGGKETQYF
- | TRBJ2-1 | TRBV12-5 | TRBD2 | CASGFSRGSGGHEQFF
- | TRBJ2-3 | TRBV7-9 | - | CASSPSRVTDTQYF
- | TRBJ2-2 | TRBV28 | - | CASTSRPGAANTGELFF
- | TRBJ1-6 | TRBV28 | TRBD1 | CASRRAGGLGLWNSPLHF
- | TRBJ1-5 | TRBV6-5 | - | CASRAVSDQPQHF
- | TRBJ2-5 | TRBV9 | TRBD2 | CASSVGPGSGGTTETQYF
- | TRBJ1-1 | TRBV6-5 | - | CASSRRFTRDTEAFF
- | TRBJ2-3 | TRBV6-1 | - | CASSEVGGGTDTQYF
few | TRBJ2-3 | TRBV2 | - | CASSGAQGIADTQYF
- | TRBJ2-6 | TRBV2 | - | CASAGGGPTGANVLTF
- | TRBJ1-3 | TRBV30 | - | CAWRPGTGNTIYF
- | TRBJ2-7 | TRBV7-9 | - | CASSSLFSQGGSDEQYF
- | TRBJ2-5 | TRBV6-5 | - | CASSYSMRDWETQYF
- | TRBJ2-5 | TRBV11-3 | TRBD2 | CASSRLAVGTQYF
- | TRBJ1-4 | TRBV7-9 | - | CASSLDGPGKLFF
- | TRBJ2-5 | TRBV6-7 | TRBD1 | CASRGDRGDQETQYF